Below are 11 T cell receptor beta chains sequenced from a single sample in a study of OX40 agonist ivuxolimab in advanced cancers. Only in-frame clones appear in the TCRdb table, and some are missing; sequencing was by immunoSEQ multiplex PCR. Of over 50,000 clones listed, 80% to 85% were seen once; the top ten hold 3% to 4.5%. The specimen was CD4+ or CD8+ T cells sorted from blood, collected in a trial of the OX40 agonist ivuxolimab. These receptors came from an adult with an advanced solid tumor such as melanoma, head and neck, liver or kidney cancer.

The chain recombines TRBV5-4 with TRBJ2-1; unclear D gene. Trimming removed 4 bases at V and 1 base at J, with 6 bases between. CDR3 size: 13 residues. Looked up from germline, CDR1 is SGHNT and CDR2 is YYREEE (reference sequence). Here the CDR3 reads CASSAGSYNEQFF. Here the CDR3 DNA reads TGTGCCAGCAGCGCCGGGTCCTACAATGAGCAGTTCTTC.

The gene calls are TRBV4-1 and TRBJ2-3, with 14 bases lining up with TRBD2. CDR3 length equals 18 residues. The germline V gene encodes CDR1 MGHRA and CDR2 YSYEKL. Trimming cost V 0 bases and J 8 bases; bases outside gene matches: 10. The CDR3 nucleotides read TGCGCCAGCAGCCAAGAAGGACTAGCGGGGGGCCTGGGTGTTACGCAGTATTTT. This codes for CASSQEGLAGGLGVTQYF.

The chain couples TRBV6-1 to TRBJ2-5; 12 bases map to TRBD2. CDR3 length: 18 residues. CDR1 MNHNS and CDR2 SASEGT come from the germline V gene. V trimming: 2 bases; J trimming: 1 base; junction bases outside the gene matches: 8. DNA of the CDR3: TGTGCCAGCAGTGAACACACTAGCGGGGGGCCCCGCCAAGAGACCCAGTACTTC. Translation: CASSEHTSGGPRQETQYF.

This clone was observed a few times. CDR3 sequence: CASSEARRGGWSTDTQYF. DNA for the CDR3: TGTGCCAGCAGTGAAGCTAGGCGGGGGGGATGGAGCACAGATACGCAGTATTTT. V is TRBV6-1 and J is TRBJ2-3; 9 nucleotides agree with TRBD2. The V and J ends lost 0 bases and 0 bases, in that order; junction bases with no gene match: 7. Germline V gene sequence: CDR1 MNHNS, CDR2 SASEGT. This CDR3 is built from 18 residues.

This clone occurred a few times. This chain connects TRBV6-5 to TRBJ1-3; D might be TRBD1 (6 bases). The CDR3 sequence is 16 residues long. Germline CDR1 and CDR2: MNHEY and SVGAGI. Trimming took off 2 bases at V and 8 bases at J, with 19 bases between the two ends. The CDR3 DNA follows: TGTGCCAGCAGTTACCTTCCAGGGGCTTTGGGAGACACCATATATTTT. Protein product: CASSYLPGALGDTIYF.

This sequence joins TRBV6-5 and TRBJ2-5; TRBD2 might be the D (6 bases). Deletions cut 8 bases from V and 2 bases from J, with 15 bases between. This CDR3 spans 14 amino acids. Germline assignment: CDR1 MNHEY and CDR2 SVGAGI. DNA for the CDR3: TGTGCCAGCTTCTCTGGGGGGACTCAAGAGACCCAGTACTTC. This translates into CASFSGGTQETQYF.

The rearrangement uses TRBV7-2 and TRBJ2-1, with TRBD2 matching 13 bases. V shed 1 base, J shed 10 bases, and the junction held 7 bases outside the gene matches. Germline V gene lookup returns CDR1 SGHTA and CDR2 FQGNSA. The CDR3 runs to 16 residues. The CDR3 DNA reads TGTGCCAGCAGCTTAGATCGACTAGCGGGGGGTCAGGAGCAGTTCTTC. Residues: CASSLDRLAGGQEQFF.

The V and J genes are TRBV29-1 and TRBJ1-5, with D tentatively TRBD1 (5 bases). Deletions cut 4 bases from V and 9 bases from J, with 13 bases between. CDR1 is SQVTM, CDR2 ANQGSEA, per germline. This CDR3 comprises 12 residues. CDR3 DNA: TGCAGCGTTGGGAGGGACGGTCGGCCCCAGCATTTT. Translating gives CSVGRDGRPQHF.

The V call is TRBV6-1, the J call TRBJ2-1, with D possibly matching TRBD2 (6 bases). CDR1 and CDR2 from the germline V gene are MNHNS and SASEGT. V lost 6 bases to trimming and J lost 10 bases, with 19 bases between them. The CDR3 is made up of 14 amino acids. The DNA for the CDR3 is TGTGCCAGCAGCGGGAGACTAGGGCCTTGGGAGCAGTTCTTC. Encoded protein: CASSGRLGPWEQFF.

This sequence joins TRBV5-7 and TRBJ2-3; 9 bases align to TRBD2. TRBV5-7 is designated an ORF whose function remains uncertain. V lost 3 bases to trimming and J lost 0 bases; unmatched junction nucleotides: 14. The CDR3 loop spans 19 amino acids. The CDR3 nucleotides read TGTGCCAGCAGCTCGGGTCGGCGGCGGGGGGGAGCTAGCACAGATACGCAGTATTTT. Protein: CASSSGRRRGGASTDTQYF.

The chain links TRBV6-5 to TRBJ2-3; maybe TRBD1 (6 bases). V lost 4 bases to trimming and J lost 2 bases, with 16 bases between them. Germline V gives CDR1 MNHEY, CDR2 SVGAGI. The CDR3 has 16 residues. The CDR3 protein is CASSLQGSGTTDTQYF. The CDR3 bases are TGTGCCAGCAGTTTGCAGGGGTCGGGGACCACAGATACGCAGTATTTT.